These 25 T cell receptor beta chains came from one sample sequenced in a study of a mutant IDH1 vaccine in newly diagnosed glioma. Antigens for these TCRs are unknown. The time point denotes: week 35, safety follow-up. The content of each vaccine dose was 300 ug of mutant IDH1 20-mer peptide, and topical imiquimod accompanied it. Data came from immunoSEQ multiplex PCR; TCRdb stores just in-frame clones and leaves some out. The repertoire holds about 65,000 clones, with around 81% as singletons. The sequences come from PBMCs, collected from a glioma patient whose treatment included an IDH1 peptide vaccine. The receptors come from a middle-aged man with glioma.

V is TRBV28 and J is TRBJ1-2, with a weak D call TRBD1 (5 bases). Germline loops: CDR1 MDHEN, CDR2 SYDVKM. The CDR3 consists of 16 residues. V was shortened by 6 bases and J by 1 base, with 18 bases between the two germline ends. The CDR3 DNA sequence: TGTGCCAGCAGCTCCCCCGGGACGGAGGGTAACTATGGCTACACCTTC. Its translation: CASSSPGTEGNYGYTF.

V is TRBV30 and J is TRBJ1-4; D uncertain. This CDR3 comprises 14 residues. Germline loops: CDR1 GTSNPN, CDR2 SVGIG (reference sequence). V was trimmed by 2 bases and J by 8 bases, leaving 15 bases between them. The chain's CDR3 is CAWSPHSEREKLFF. CDR3 sequence (DNA): TGTGCCTGGAGTCCCCACTCTGAAAGGGAAAAACTGTTTTTT.

The genes are TRBV5-8 and TRBJ2-7, with D perhaps matching TRBD1 (5 bases). Germline lookup yields CDR1 SGHTS and CDR2 YDEGEE. With 1 base removed from V and 5 bases from J, the gap between germline ends came to 16 bases. This CDR3 is built from 15 residues. In nucleotides, the CDR3 is TGTGCCAGCAGCTTGCAGGGAACCCCACCCCACGAGCAGTACTTC. Its translation is CASSLQGTPPHEQYF.

CDR3 sequence reads: CASSLPRGQGTYEQYF. Written as DNA, the CDR3 is TGTGCCAGCAGTTTACCCAGGGGACAGGGGACCTACGAGCAGTACTTC. The chain uses TRBV6-5 and TRBJ2-7; 10 bases agree with TRBD1. This CDR3 is built from 16 residues. The ends lost 4 bases at V and 2 bases at J; junction bases unmatched: 8. CDR1 and CDR2 from the germline V gene are MNHEY and SVGAGI.

The chain links TRBV29-1 to TRBJ1-2; D call uncertain. V was cut by 0 bases and J by 5 bases, with 16 bases left in between. Germline CDR1 and CDR2: SQVTM and ANQGSEA. This CDR3 spans 15 amino acids. The CDR3: CSVEDRRNALYGYTF. CDR3 DNA: TGCAGCGTTGAAGATCGTAGGAACGCCCTTTATGGCTACACCTTC.

V usage is TRBV29-1 and J usage is TRBJ2-1; 9 nucleotides line up with TRBD1. This CDR3 has 13 amino acids. Trimming cost V 6 bases and J 4 bases; bases outside gene matches: 4. Looked up from germline, CDR1 is SQVTM and CDR2 is ANQGSEA. The CDR3 spells CSVRTGAYNEQFF. CDR3 coding DNA: TGCAGCGTCCGGACAGGGGCTTACAATGAGCAGTTCTTC.

This chain connects TRBV7-2 to TRBJ1-1, with D tentatively TRBD1 (5 bases). Trimming cost V 5 bases and J 0 bases, with 7 bases left between them. CDR1 is SGHTA and CDR2 is FQGNSA in the germline V gene. This CDR3 has 13 residues. In DNA, the CDR3 is TGTGCCAGCAGCCCGACAGTGAACACTGAAGCTTTCTTT. Amino acid sequence: CASSPTVNTEAFF. Looking up the rest from reference TRBV7-2 and TRBJ1-1 gives the full variable domain: GAGVSQSPSNKVTEKGKDVELRCDPISGHTALYWYRQSLGQGLEFLIYFQGNSAPDKSGLPSDRFSAERTGGSVSTLTIQRTQQEDSAVYLCASSPTVNTEAFFGQGTRLTVV.

J is TRBJ2-7 and V is TRBV5-1; D gene uncertain. The CDR3 length is 13 residues. CDR1 and CDR2 from the germline V gene are SGHRS and YFSETQ. V lost 1 base and J 7 bases, leaving 12 bases between the germline ends. The CDR3 spells CASSLPGHEEQYF. DNA of the CDR3: TGCGCCAGCAGCTTGCCGGGCCACGAGGAGCAGTACTTC.

This clone was seen just once. The chain joins TRBV5-4 to TRBJ1-3; D ambiguous. Germline V gives CDR1 SGHNT, CDR2 YYREEE (reference sequence). This CDR3 comprises 16 residues. The V and J ends lost 4 bases and 7 bases respectively, with 21 bases between them. As DNA, the CDR3 is TGTGCCAGCAGCCCAGGAGGCCTTGGGTTTAGGAACACCATATATTTT. This sequence encodes CASSPGGLGFRNTIYF.

V usage is TRBV6-1 and J usage is TRBJ1-2; D is uncertain. Germline CDR1 MNHNS, CDR2 SASEGT. The CDR3 extends over 14 amino acids. Trimming stripped 0 bases from V and 4 bases from J, with 9 bases between. This CDR3 is CASSEAPRLYGYTF. As DNA, the CDR3 is TGTGCCAGCAGTGAAGCTCCCCGGCTCTATGGCTACACCTTC.

The rearrangement joins TRBV10-3 to TRBJ2-7; the D call may be TRBD1 or TRBD2 (5 bases each). CDR1 and CDR2 (germline): ENHRY, SYGVKD. The CDR3 runs 16 residues. Trimming pared 2 bases from V and 6 bases from J, leaving 20 bases between. The CDR3 spells CAISEQRVEGPLEQYF. CDR3 nucleotides: TGTGCCATCAGTGAGCAGAGGGTAGAGGGACCTCTCGAGCAGTACTTC.

This clone was detected once. This chain uses TRBV7-2 with TRBJ2-7; possible D gene TRBD1, 5 bases. Germline loops: CDR1 SGHTA, CDR2 FQGNSA. The CDR3 is 14 amino acids. V lost 5 bases to trimming and J lost 0 bases, with 11 bases between them. DNA of the CDR3: TGTGCCAGCAGCCCGTATCAGGGCTCCTACGAGCAGTACTTC. Amino acids: CASSPYQGSYEQYF.

The chain combines TRBV6-5 with TRBJ2-4; D may be TRBD1 (5 bases). The CDR3 sequence is 13 residues long. Germline CDR1 reads MNHEY; CDR2 reads SVGAGI. CDR3 coding DNA: TGTGCGTGTGCAGGGTATGGCAAAAACATTCAGTACTTC. As protein: CACAGYGKNIQYF.

The J gene is TRBJ2-5, the V gene TRBV11-2; 8 bases map to TRBD1. CDR1 and CDR2 from the germline V gene are SGHAT and FQNNGV. This CDR3 has 15 residues. J gave up 4 bases and V 1 base, and 5 bases lay outside the gene matches. The chain's CDR3 is CASSLGRGLLETQYF. CDR3 nucleotides: TGTGCCAGCAGCTTAGGCAGGGGGCTGTTAGAGACCCAGTACTTC.

This clone was observed a few times. The chain carries TRBV14 and TRBJ1-1; D unclear. CDR1 is SGHDN and CDR2 is FVKESK in the germline V gene. This CDR3 is built from 13 residues. The V gene lost 4 bases and the J gene lost 1 base, with 7 bases spanning the gap. The CDR3 here is CASSRKENTEAFF. The DNA for the CDR3 is TGTGCCAGCAGCCGGAAGGAGAACACTGAAGCTTTCTTT.

This chain connects TRBV30 to TRBJ1-6, with unresolved D. V gave up 0 bases and J gave up 9 bases, with 21 bases separating them. Germline assignment: CDR1 GTSNPN and CDR2 SVGIG (reference sequence). The CDR3 covers 17 residues. The CDR3 DNA sequence: TGTGCCTGGAGTGTACCTTTTGGCGAGAGGGAAAGTTCACCCCTCCACTTT. Protein: CAWSVPFGERESSPLHF.

Only one count was recorded for this clone. This chain links TRBV5-4 with TRBJ2-7; the match to TRBD2 covers 10 bases. Losses at the gene ends were 3 bases for V and 6 bases for J; bases not matched to a gene: 9. Germline V lookup: CDR1 SGHNT, CDR2 YYREEE (reference sequence). The CDR3 loop spans 15 amino acids. CDR3 in DNA: TGTGCCAGCAGCTCTCACACCGGGACTAGCGTCGAGCAGTACTTC. Protein product: CASSSHTGTSVEQYF.

This clone appeared a few times. This chain uses TRBV5-5 with TRBJ2-7; D gene unclear. The germline CDR1 and CDR2 sequences are SGHKS and YYEKEE (reference sequence). The CDR3 is made up of 12 amino acids. The germline V and J ends were trimmed by 0 bases and 3 bases, with 4 bases remaining between them. The CDR3 nucleotides read TGTGCCAGCAGCTTGGACGGCTACGAGCAGTACTTC. Translated, it gives CASSLDGYEQYF. Variable domain in full (rest from reference TRBV5-5 and TRBJ2-7): DAGVTQSPTHLIKTRGQQVTLRCSPISGHKSVSWYQQVLGQGPQFIFQYYEKEERGRGNFPDRFSARQFPNYSSELNVNALLLGDSALYLCASSLDGYEQYFGPGTRLTVT.

This clone came up once. The gene calls are TRBV5-8 and TRBJ2-7; maybe TRBD1 (6 bases). The CDR3 extends over 15 amino acids. Germline values: CDR1 SGHTS, CDR2 YDEGEE. V lost 0 bases, J lost 0 bases, and 10 bases lay in between. The CDR3: CASSLDRANSYEQYF. CDR3 sequence (DNA): TGTGCCAGCAGCTTGGACAGGGCCAACTCCTACGAGCAGTACTTC.

This rearrangement joins TRBV7-2 to TRBJ2-2; unclear D gene. The ends were cut back, 5 bases at V and 6 bases at J, with 10 bases in the middle. The CDR3 runs 13 residues. CDR1 and CDR2 from the germline V gene are SGHTA and FQGNSA. CDR3 bases: TGTGCCAGCAGCCGCCGCCCGTCCGGGGAGCTGTTTTTT. As protein: CASSRRPSGELFF.

The chain carries TRBV27 and TRBJ2-7, with 13 bases matching TRBD2. Germline lookup yields CDR1 MNHEY and CDR2 SMNVEV (reference sequence). V trimming: 6 bases; J trimming: 2 bases; junction bases outside the gene matches: 7. This CDR3 region has 16 residues. In DNA form, the CDR3 reads TGTGCCAGCAGCCTGGGGACTAGCGGGGCGACCTACGAGCAGTACTTC. Protein sequence: CASSLGTSGATYEQYF.

The genes are TRBV19 and TRBJ2-1; D perhaps matches TRBD2 (6 bases). Germline CDR1 reads LNHDA; CDR2 reads SQIVND (reference sequence). Trimming pared 3 bases from V and 4 bases from J, leaving 7 bases between. CDR3 length: 13 amino acids. The CDR3 DNA is TGTGCCAGTAGTATGGCGGGGTACAATGAGCAGTTCTTC. Encoded protein: CASSMAGYNEQFF.

CDR3 in DNA: TGTGCCAGCTCACCAGATGTAGGGTTGAACACTGAAGCTTTCTTT. Its translation is CASSPDVGLNTEAFF. This chain links TRBV18 with TRBJ1-1; D remains unclear. This CDR3 is built from 15 residues. Looked up from germline, CDR1 is KGHSH and CDR2 is LQKENI. Between the trimmed V and J ends, which lost 2 bases and 0 bases, there was a span of 10 bases.

The chain is built from TRBV7-9 and TRBJ1-4; a weak D match, TRBD1 (6 bases). The length of the CDR3 is 15 residues. CDR1 and CDR2 from the germline V gene are SEHNR and FQNEAQ (reference sequence). V lost 1 base, J lost 6 bases, and 12 bases lay in between. The CDR3 DNA reads as TGTGCCAGCAGCTTAGGAACAGGGTGGGATGAAAAACTGTTTTTT. This encodes CASSLGTGWDEKLFF.

This clone turned up a few times. The rearrangement uses TRBV7-2 and TRBJ1-1; no clear D gene. Germline V CDR1 and CDR2: SGHTA, FQGNSA. CDR3 length: 13 residues. V was cut by 6 bases and J by 3 bases, with 11 bases left in between. In nucleotides, the CDR3 is TGTGCCAGCAGTCCCCGAGTGGACACTGAAGCTTTCTTT. Translation gives CASSPRVDTEAFF. The complete variable domain, with remaining parts taken from reference TRBV7-2 and TRBJ1-1, reads GAGVSQSPSNKVTEKGKDVELRCDPISGHTALYWYRQSLGQGLEFLIYFQGNSAPDKSGLPSDRFSAERTGGSVSTLTIQRTQQEDSAVYLCASSPRVDTEAFFGQGTRLTVV.